Presented here are 10 T cell receptor beta chains from one specimen sequenced in a study of PD-L1 blockade in urothelial cancer. TCRdb's table, derived via immunoSEQ multiplex PCR, lists solely in-frame clones and lacks some. Among 90,000 to 120,000 clones listed, approximately 91% were seen once. The material was PBMCs, obtained around atezolizumab (anti-PD-L1) treatment. These receptors came from a woman of 80 years or more with urothelial cancer.

The V and J genes are TRBV12-5 and TRBJ2-7; the match to TRBD2 covers 7 bases. Germline CDR1 and CDR2: LGHNT and FRNRAP. The CDR3 has 13 amino acids. Losses at the gene ends were 7 bases for V and 1 base for J; bases not matched to a gene: 4. The CDR3 here is CASAPGGSYEQYF. The CDR3 nucleotides read TGTGCTAGTGCCCCGGGGGGTTCCTACGAGCAGTACTTC.

The chain links TRBV5-1 to TRBJ2-2; perhaps TRBD1 as D (6 bases). From germline, CDR1 is SGHRS and CDR2 YFSETQ. The CDR3 loop spans 16 amino acids. Deletions cut 1 base from V and 1 base from J, with 11 bases between. CDR3 protein: CASSLSGQLNTGELFF. CDR3 DNA sequence: TGCGCCAGCAGCTTGTCCGGACAGTTGAACACCGGGGAGCTGTTTTTT.

The chain couples TRBV5-1 to TRBJ1-2; possible D gene TRBD1, 5 bases. From germline, CDR1 is SGHRS and CDR2 YFSETQ. This CDR3 comprises 16 residues. The germline V and J ends were trimmed by 0 bases and 1 base, with 13 bases remaining between them. Here the CDR3 reads CASSLGGDSFNYGYTF. Written as DNA, the CDR3 is TGCGCCAGCAGCTTGGGGGGCGACAGTTTTAACTATGGCTACACCTTC. The whole variable domain, remainder taken from reference TRBV5-1 and TRBJ1-2, is KAGVTQTPRYLIKTRGQQVTLSCSPISGHRSVSWYQQTPGQGLQFLFEYFSETQRNKGNFPGRFSGRQFSNSRSEMNVSTLELGDSALYLCASSLGGDSFNYGYTFGSGTRLTVV.

This rearrangement joins TRBV19 to TRBJ2-7; 8 nucleotides match TRBD1. Germline trimming cut 0 bases from V and 2 bases from J; bases unmatched to any gene: 6. CDR1 and CDR2 from the germline V gene are LNHDA and SQIVND (reference sequence). The CDR3 runs to 16 residues. The DNA for the CDR3 is TGTGCCAGTAGTATAGATCAGGGGGCCGTCACCTACGAGCAGTACTTC. Translation: CASSIDQGAVTYEQYF. The full variable domain, with the rest looked up from reference TRBV19 and TRBJ2-7, is DGGITQSPKYLFRKEGQNVTLSCEQNLNHDAMYWYRQDPGQGLRLIYYSQIVNDFQKGDIAEGYSVSREKKESFPLTVTSAQKNPTAFYLCASSIDQGAVTYEQYFGPGTRLTVT.

J is TRBJ2-7 and V is TRBV10-1; tentatively, D is TRBD1 (6 bases). V was cut by 4 bases and J by 1 base, with 11 bases left in between. Germline CDR1 is WNHNN and CDR2 is SYGVQD (reference sequence). The CDR3 is 14 residues long. The CDR3 protein is CASSGTVGSYEQYF. CDR3 DNA: TGCGCCAGCAGTGGGACAGTAGGATCCTACGAGCAGTACTTC.

CDR3 bases: TGTGCCAGCAGCTTAGATGGAGGGAATCAAGAGACCCAGTACTTC. The encoded protein is CASSLDGGNQETQYF. The chain joins TRBV11-2 to TRBJ2-5; a possible D gene is TRBD2 (6 bases). CDR1 and CDR2 from the germline V gene are SGHAT and FQNNGV. Trimming removed 0 bases from V and 2 bases from J, with 10 bases in between. The CDR3 extends over 15 amino acids.

The chain carries TRBV19 and TRBJ2-1; D perhaps matches TRBD2 (6 bases). V dropped 6 bases and J dropped 3 bases, with 9 bases sitting between them. There are 13 residues in the CDR3. Germline V lookup: CDR1 LNHDA, CDR2 SQIVND (reference sequence). The CDR3 loop reads CASSGSIYNEQFF. CDR3 coding DNA: TGTGCCAGTAGCGGGAGTATCTACAATGAGCAGTTCTTC.

This clone was seen once. The CDR3: CASSLRQGAIQPQHF. The CDR3 DNA is TGTGCCAGCAGTTTACGACAGGGGGCAATTCAGCCCCAGCATTTT. The chain employs TRBV27 and TRBJ1-5; 10 bases match TRBD1. Trimming took 2 bases from V and 6 from J; bases not matched to a gene: 4. The V gene's germline CDR1 is MNHEY and CDR2 SMNVEV (reference sequence). The CDR3 runs to 15 residues.

The chain uses TRBV5-1 and TRBJ1-1; perhaps TRBD1 as D (5 bases). Trimming pared 2 bases from V and 7 bases from J, leaving 15 bases between. The CDR3 has 14 residues. Germline values: CDR1 SGHRS, CDR2 YFSETQ. The chain's CDR3 is CASSFPSRRGEAFF. The CDR3 DNA reads as TGCGCCAGCAGCTTCCCATCCCGTAGGGGTGAAGCTTTCTTT.

CDR3 sequence (DNA): TGTGCCAGCAGTGTACAGGGCCTGAACACTGAAGCTTTCTTT. Translating it yields CASSVQGLNTEAFF. The rearrangement uses TRBV2 and TRBJ1-1, with a tentative D call TRBD1 (6 bases). Trimming removed 4 bases from V and 0 bases from J, with 9 bases in between. In germline, CDR1 is SNHLY, CDR2 FYNNEI. The CDR3 is 14 residues long. Full variable domain (outside the CDR3, taken from reference TRBV2 and TRBJ1-1): EPEVTQTPSHQVTQMGQEVILRCVPISNHLYFYWYRQILGQKVEFLVSFYNNEISEKSEIFDDQFSVERPDGSNFTLKIRSTKLEDSAMYFCASSVQGLNTEAFFGQGTRLTVV.